Included here is one TCR beta chain sequence, with context. V was shortened by 5 bases and J by 4 bases, with 14 bases between the two germline ends. The CDR3 is made up of 14 amino acids. CDR1 SGHVS and CDR2 FNYEAQ come from the germline V gene. This entry comes from a study of shared clonotypes between healthy human individuals. Sequencing was performed with immunoSEQ multiplex PCR; in TCRdb, only in-frame clones are kept and a portion is missing. Here the sample spans some 2 million clones, 85% to 95% being singletons. CD45RO-negative, CCR7-positively selected cells formed the naive CD8 fraction, excluding terminally differentiated effector memory CD45RA+ cells.

The receptor's source is a man aged 18 to 30 in good health. This chain connects TRBV7-6 to TRBJ1-1, with D uncertain. Sequencing input: naive CD8+ T cells sorted from blood. The CDR3 loop is CASSPEAMGTEAFF. CDR3 DNA: TGTGCCAGCAGCCCAGAGGCGATGGGCACTGAAGCTTTCTTT.